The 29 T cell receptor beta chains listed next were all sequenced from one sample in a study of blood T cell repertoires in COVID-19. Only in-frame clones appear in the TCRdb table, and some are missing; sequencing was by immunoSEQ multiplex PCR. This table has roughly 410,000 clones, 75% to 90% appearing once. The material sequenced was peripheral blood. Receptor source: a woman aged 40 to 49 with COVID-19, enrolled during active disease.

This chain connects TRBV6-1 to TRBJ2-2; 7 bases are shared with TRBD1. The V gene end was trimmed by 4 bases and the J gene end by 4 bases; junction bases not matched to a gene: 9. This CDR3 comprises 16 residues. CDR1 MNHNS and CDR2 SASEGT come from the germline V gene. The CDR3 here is CASSGVGQRGTGELFF. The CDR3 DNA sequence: TGTGCCAGCAGTGGCGTGGGACAGAGGGGCACCGGGGAGCTGTTTTTT.

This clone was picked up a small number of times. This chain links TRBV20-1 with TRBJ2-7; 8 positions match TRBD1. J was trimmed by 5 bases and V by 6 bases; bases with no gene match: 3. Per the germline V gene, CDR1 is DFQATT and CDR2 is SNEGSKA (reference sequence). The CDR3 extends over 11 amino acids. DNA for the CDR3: TGCAGTGCCTCGGACAGGGACGAGCAGTACTTC. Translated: CSASDRDEQYF.

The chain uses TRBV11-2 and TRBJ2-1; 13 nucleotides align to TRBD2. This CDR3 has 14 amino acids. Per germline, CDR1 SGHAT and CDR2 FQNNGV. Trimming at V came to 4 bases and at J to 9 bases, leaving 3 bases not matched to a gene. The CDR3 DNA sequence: TGTGCCAGCAGCTCGGGACTAGCGGGAAGTGAGCAGTTCTTC. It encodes CASSSGLAGSEQFF. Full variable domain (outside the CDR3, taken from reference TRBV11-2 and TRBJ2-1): EAGVAQSPRYKIIEKRQSVAFWCNPISGHATLYWYQQILGQGPKLLIQFQNNGVVDDSQLPKDRFSAERLKGVDSTLKIQPAKLEDSAVYLCASSSGLAGSEQFFGPGTRLTVL.

As DNA, the CDR3 is TGTGCCAGCTCACCGCTAGATTCCGCAGATACGCAGTATTTT. Amino acids: CASSPLDSADTQYF. V usage is TRBV18 and J usage is TRBJ2-3, with D unclear. Trimming shortened V by 3 bases and J by 4 bases, and 11 bases separated the two germline ends. The CDR3 length is 14 residues. Germline values: CDR1 KGHSH, CDR2 LQKENI.

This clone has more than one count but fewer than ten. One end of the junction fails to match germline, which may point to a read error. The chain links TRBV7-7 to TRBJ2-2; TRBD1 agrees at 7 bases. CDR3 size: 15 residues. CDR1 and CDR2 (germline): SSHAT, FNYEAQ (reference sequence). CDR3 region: CASSPDRVHTGELFF. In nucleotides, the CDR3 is TGTGCTAGCAGCCCCGACAGGGTGCACACCGGGGAGCTGTTTTTT. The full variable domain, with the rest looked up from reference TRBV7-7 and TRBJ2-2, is GAGVSQSPRYKVTKRGQDVTLRCDPISSHATLYWYQQALGQGPEFLTYFNYEAQPDKSGLPSDRFSAERPEGSISTLTIQRTEQRDSAMYRCASSPDRVHTGELFFGEGSRLTVL.

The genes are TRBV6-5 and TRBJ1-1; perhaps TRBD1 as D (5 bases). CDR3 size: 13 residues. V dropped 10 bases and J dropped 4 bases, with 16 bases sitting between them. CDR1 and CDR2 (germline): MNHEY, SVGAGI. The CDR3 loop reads CAIGMTVFTEAFF. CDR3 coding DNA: TGTGCCATTGGGATGACAGTTTTCACTGAAGCTTTCTTT.

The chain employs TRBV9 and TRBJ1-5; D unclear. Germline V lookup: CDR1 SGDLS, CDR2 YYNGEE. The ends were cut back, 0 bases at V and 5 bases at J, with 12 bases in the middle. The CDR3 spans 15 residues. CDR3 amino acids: CASSVDPGRDQPQHF. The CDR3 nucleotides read TGTGCCAGCAGCGTAGATCCAGGTCGCGATCAGCCCCAGCATTTT.

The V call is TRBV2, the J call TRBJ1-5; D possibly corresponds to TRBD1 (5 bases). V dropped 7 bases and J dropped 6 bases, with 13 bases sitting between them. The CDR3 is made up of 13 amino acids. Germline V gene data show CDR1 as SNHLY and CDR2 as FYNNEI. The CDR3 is CASTFQGAQPQHF. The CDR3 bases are TGTGCCAGCACCTTTCAAGGGGCTCAGCCCCAGCATTTT.

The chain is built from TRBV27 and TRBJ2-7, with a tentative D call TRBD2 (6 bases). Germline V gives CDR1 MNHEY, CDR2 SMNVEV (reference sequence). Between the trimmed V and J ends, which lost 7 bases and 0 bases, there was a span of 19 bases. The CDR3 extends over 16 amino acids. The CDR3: CASTQGGGSYSYEQYF. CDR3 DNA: TGTGCCAGCACCCAGGGCGGAGGGTCGTACTCCTACGAGCAGTACTTC.

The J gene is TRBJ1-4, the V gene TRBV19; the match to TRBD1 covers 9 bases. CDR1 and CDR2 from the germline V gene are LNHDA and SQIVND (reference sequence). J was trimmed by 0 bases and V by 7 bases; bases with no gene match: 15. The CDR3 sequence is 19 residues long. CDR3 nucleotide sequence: TGTGCCAGTACCGCAGAGGGACAGGGAGTGACTGCAACTAATGAAAAACTGTTTTTT. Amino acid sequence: CASTAEGQGVTATNEKLFF.

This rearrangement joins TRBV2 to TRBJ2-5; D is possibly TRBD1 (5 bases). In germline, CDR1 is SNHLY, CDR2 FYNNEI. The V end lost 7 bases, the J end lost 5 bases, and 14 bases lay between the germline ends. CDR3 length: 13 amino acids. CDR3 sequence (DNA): TGTGCCAGCATCACGGACATTGGGGAGACCCAGTACTTC. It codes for CASITDIGETQYF.

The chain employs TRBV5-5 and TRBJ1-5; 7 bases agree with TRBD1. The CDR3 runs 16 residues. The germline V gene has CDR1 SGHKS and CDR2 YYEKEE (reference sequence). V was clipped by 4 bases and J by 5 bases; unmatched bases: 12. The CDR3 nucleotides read TGTGCCAGCAGCCCTGACGGGACAGCGGCCCATCAGCCCCAGCATTTT. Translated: CASSPDGTAAHQPQHF.

The CDR3 nucleotides read TGTGCCAGCAGCTCGAGGACAGAGTTGAACACTGAAGCTTTCTTT. It specifies CASSSRTELNTEAFF. V is TRBV5-4 and J is TRBJ1-1, with D possibly being TRBD1 (6 bases). Per the germline V gene, CDR1 is SGHNT and CDR2 is YYREEE (reference sequence). Between the trimmed V and J ends, which lost 3 bases and 0 bases, there was a span of 12 bases. This CDR3 contains 15 residues.

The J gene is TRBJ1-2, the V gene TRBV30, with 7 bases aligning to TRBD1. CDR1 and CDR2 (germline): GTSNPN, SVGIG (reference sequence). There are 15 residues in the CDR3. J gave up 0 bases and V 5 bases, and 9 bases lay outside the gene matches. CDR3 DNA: TGTGCCTGGTATGCAGGGGGAAGGGCTAACTATGGCTACACCTTC. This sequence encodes CAWYAGGRANYGYTF.

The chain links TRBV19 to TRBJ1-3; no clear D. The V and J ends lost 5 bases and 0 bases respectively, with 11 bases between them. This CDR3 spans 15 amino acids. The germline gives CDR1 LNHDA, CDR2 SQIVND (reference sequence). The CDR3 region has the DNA TGTGCCAGTAGTTCAAGGAGGAGCTCTGGAAACACCATATATTTT. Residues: CASSSRRSSGNTIYF.

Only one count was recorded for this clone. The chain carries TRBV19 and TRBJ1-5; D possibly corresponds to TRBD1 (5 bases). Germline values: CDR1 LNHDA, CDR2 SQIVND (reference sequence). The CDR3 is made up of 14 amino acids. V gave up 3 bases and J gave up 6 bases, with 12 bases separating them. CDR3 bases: TGTGCCAGTAGTATGTTCCAGGGTAGTCAGCCCCAGCATTTT. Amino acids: CASSMFQGSQPQHF.

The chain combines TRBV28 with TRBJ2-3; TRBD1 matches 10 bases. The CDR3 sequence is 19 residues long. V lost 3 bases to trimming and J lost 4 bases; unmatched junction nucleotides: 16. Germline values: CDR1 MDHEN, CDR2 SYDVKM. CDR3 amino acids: CASSLIGQGVPSGADTQYF. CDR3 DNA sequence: TGTGCCAGCAGTTTGATTGGACAGGGGGTACCTTCGGGGGCAGATACGCAGTATTTT.

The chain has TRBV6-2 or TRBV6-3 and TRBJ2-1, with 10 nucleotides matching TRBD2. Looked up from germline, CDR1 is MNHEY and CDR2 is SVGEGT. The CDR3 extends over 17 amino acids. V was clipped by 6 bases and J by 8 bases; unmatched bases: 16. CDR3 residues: CASSPSRRTSGGHEQFF. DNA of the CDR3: TGTGCCAGCAGCCCTTCCCGGCGGACTAGCGGTGGGCATGAGCAGTTCTTC.

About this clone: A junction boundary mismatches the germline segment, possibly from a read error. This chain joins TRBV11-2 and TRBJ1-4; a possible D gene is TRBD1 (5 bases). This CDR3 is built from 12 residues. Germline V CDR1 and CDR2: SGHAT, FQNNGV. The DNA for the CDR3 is TGTGCCACCAAAACGGAGGGCAGGGCCCCTTATTTT. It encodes CATKTEGRAPYF.

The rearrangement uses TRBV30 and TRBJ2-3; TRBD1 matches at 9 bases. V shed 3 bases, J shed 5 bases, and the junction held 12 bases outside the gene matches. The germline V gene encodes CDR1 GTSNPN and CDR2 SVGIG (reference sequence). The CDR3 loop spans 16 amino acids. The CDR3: CAWSGTDRGLGDTQYF. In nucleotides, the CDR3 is TGTGCCTGGAGCGGCACGGACAGGGGTTTGGGAGATACGCAGTATTTT.

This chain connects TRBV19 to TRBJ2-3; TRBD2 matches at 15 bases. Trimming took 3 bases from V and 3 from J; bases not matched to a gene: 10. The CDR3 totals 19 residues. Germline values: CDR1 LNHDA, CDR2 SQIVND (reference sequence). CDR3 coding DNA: TGTGCCAGTAGTATCCGTGGGACGGGACTAGCGGGAGGAACAGATACGCAGTATTTT. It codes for CASSIRGTGLAGGTDTQYF.

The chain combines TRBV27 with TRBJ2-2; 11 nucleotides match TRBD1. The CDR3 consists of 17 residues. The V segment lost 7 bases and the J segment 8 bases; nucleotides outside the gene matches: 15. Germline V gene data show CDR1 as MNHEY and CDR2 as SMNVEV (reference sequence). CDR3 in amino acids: CASTPRGQGAGGGELFF. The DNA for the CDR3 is TGTGCCAGCACTCCGCGAGGACAGGGGGCAGGAGGTGGGGAGCTGTTTTTT.

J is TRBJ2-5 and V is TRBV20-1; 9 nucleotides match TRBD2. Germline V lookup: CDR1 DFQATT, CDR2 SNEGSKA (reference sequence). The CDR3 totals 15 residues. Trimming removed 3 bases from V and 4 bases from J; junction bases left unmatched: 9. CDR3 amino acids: CSASDGGRAGETQYF. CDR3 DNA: TGCAGTGCTAGTGACGGCGGGAGGGCCGGAGAGACCCAGTACTTC.

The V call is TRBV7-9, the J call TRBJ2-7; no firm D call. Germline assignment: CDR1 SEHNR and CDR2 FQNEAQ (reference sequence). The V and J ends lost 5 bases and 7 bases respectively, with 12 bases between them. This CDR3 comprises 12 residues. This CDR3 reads CASSLDNYEQYF. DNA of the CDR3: TGTGCCAGCAGCCTCGACAATTATGAGCAGTACTTC. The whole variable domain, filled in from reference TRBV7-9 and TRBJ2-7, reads DTGVSQNPRHKITKRGQNVTFRCDPISEHNRLYWYRQTLGQGPEFLTYFQNEAQLEKSRLLSDRFSAERPKGSFSTLEIQRTEQGDSAMYLCASSLDNYEQYFGPGTRLTVT.

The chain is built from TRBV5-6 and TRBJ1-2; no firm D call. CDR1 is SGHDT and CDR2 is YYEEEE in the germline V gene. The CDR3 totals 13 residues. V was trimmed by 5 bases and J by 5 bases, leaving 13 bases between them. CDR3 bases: TGTGCCAGCAGTTCGACACCGTTATATGGCTACACCTTC. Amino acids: CASSSTPLYGYTF.

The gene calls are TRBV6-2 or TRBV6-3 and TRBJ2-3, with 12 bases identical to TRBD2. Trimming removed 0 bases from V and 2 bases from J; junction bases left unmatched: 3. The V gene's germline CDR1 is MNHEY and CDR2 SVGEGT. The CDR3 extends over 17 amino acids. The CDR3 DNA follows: TGTGCCAGCAGTTACTCCCGACTAGCGGGGGACACAGATACGCAGTATTTT. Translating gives CASSYSRLAGDTDTQYF.

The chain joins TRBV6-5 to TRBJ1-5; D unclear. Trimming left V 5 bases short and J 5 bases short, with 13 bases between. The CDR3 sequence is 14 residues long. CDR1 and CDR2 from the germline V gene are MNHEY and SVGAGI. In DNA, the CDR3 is TGTGCCAGCAGTCCCCGGTGGACTTATCAGCCCCAGCATTTT. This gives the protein CASSPRWTYQPQHF.

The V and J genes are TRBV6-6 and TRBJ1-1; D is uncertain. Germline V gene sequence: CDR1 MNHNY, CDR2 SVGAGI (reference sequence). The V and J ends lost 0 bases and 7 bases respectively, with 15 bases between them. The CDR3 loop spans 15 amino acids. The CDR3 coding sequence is TGTGCCAGCAGTTACTCCGGCAGGCCCCCAATTGAAGCTTTCTTT. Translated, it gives CASSYSGRPPIEAFF.

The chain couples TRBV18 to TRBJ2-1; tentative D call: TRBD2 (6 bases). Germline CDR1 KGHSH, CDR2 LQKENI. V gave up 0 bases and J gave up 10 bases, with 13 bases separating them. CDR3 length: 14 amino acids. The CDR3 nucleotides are TGTGCCAGCTCACCACCGGGGCGGGGTGGCGAGCAGTTCTTC. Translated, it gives CASSPPGRGGEQFF.